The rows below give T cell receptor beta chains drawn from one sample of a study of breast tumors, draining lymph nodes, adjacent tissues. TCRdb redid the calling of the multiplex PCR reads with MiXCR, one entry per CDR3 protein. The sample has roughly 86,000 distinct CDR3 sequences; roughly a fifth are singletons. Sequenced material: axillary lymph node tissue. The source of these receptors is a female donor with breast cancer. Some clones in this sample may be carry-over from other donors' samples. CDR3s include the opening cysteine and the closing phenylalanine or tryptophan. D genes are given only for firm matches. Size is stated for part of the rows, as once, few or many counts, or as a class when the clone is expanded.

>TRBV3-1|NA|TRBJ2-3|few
TGTGCCAGCAGCCAAAGACTAGGCACAGATACGCAGTATTTT
CASSQRLGTDTQYF
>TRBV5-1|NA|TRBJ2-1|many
TGCGCCAGCAGCTCGATAGACCGTTCTAGCGCGAAAACCTACAATGAGCAGTTCTTC
CASSSIDRSSAKTYNEQFF
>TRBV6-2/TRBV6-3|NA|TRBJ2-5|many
TGTGCCAGCAGTGGAACCCAGGAGACCCAGTACTTC
CASSGTQETQYF
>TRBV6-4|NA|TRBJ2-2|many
TGTGCCAGCTCTCTTTCCCATCTCACCGGGGAGCTGTTTTTT
CASSLSHLTGELFF
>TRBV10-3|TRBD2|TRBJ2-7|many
TGTGCCATCAGCCCCACTAGCGGGAGGGCCTACGAGCAGTACTTC
CAISPTSGRAYEQYF
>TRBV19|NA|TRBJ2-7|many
TGTGCCAGTACCCACGGAGGCAGCCCCTACGAGCAGTACTTC
CASTHGGSPYEQYF
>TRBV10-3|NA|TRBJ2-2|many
TGTGCCATCAGTGAGTCCCAGGGCGGCGGGGAGCTGTTTTTT
CAISESQGGGELFF
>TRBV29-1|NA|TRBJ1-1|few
TGCAGCGTTGCAGGGTCAACTGAAGCTTTCTTT
CSVAGSTEAFF
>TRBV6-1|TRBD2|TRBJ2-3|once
TGTGCCAGCAGTTACTCCGGACTAGCGGGTACCGTCACAGATACGCAGTATTTT
CASSYSGLAGTVTDTQYF
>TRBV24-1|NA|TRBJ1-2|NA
TGTGCCACCAGTGACCTCGGTTCCGGTTCGGGTGGCTACACCTTC
CATSDLGSGSGGYTF
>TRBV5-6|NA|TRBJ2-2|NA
TGTGCCAGCAGCTTGGGGGGGTTCGGCGGGGAGCTGTTTTTT
CASSLGGFGGELFF
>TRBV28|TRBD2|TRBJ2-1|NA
TGTGCCAGCAGTGCCCCTACTAGCGGGACGAACAATGAGCAGTTCTTC
CASSAPTSGTNNEQFF
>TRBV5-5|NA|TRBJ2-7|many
TGTGCCAGCAGCGGGGTGTTGCAGGGCTACGAGCAGTACTTC
CASSGVLQGYEQYF
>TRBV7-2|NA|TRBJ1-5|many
TGTGCCAGCAGCTTGAATTCAGGGAGGCAGCCCCAGCATTTT
CASSLNSGRQPQHF